This is a list of T cell receptor beta chains from one sample in a study of blood T cell repertoires in COVID-19. Data came from immunoSEQ multiplex PCR; TCRdb stores just in-frame clones and leaves some out. The sample records about 360,000 clones, approximately 85% being singletons. Sequenced material: PBMCs or T cells enriched from blood (not recorded which). The receptors were sampled from a woman in her thirties or forties with acute COVID-19. The CDR3 runs from the conserved cysteine through the conserved F or W. A D gene is named only where the DNA matches it firmly. Clone size is given for some rows only: seen once, a few or many times, or a class if the clone is expanded.

>TRBJ1-1|-|TRBV20-1|-
CSAGSGAKAFF
TGCAGTGCGGGGTCAGGGGCTAAAGCTTTCTTT
>TRBJ1-2|-|TRBV10-2|-
CASSEQGPTIDGYTF
TGCGCCAGCAGTGAGCAGGGGCCAACTATTGATGGCTACACCTTC
>TRBJ2-1|-|TRBV6-1|-
CASSEFWGRVRNEQFF
TGTGCCAGCAGTGAATTTTGGGGGCGTGTGCGCAATGAGCAGTTCTTC
>TRBJ1-4|-|TRBV25-1|once
CASSESGFGEKLFF
TGTGCCAGCAGTGAATCGGGTTTTGGGGAAAAACTGTTTTTT
>TRBJ2-5|-|TRBV9|-
CASSPQGGRETQYF
TGTGCCAGCAGCCCACAGGGTGGTCGAGAGACCCAGTACTTC
>TRBJ1-2|-|TRBV12-3/TRBV12-4|-
CASSFNNPYGYTF
TGTGCCAGCAGTTTTAACAACCCCTATGGCTACACCTTC
>TRBJ2-2|-|TRBV20-1|-
CSASYQTNTGELFF
TGCAGTGCTAGTTACCAGACGAACACCGGGGAGCTGTTTTTT
>TRBJ2-7|-|TRBV21-1|-
CASSITRDRSYEQYF
TGTGCCAGCAGCATCACAAGGGACAGGTCCTACGAGCAGTACTTC
>TRBJ2-5|-|TRBV9|-
CASSVGGTPQLGTQYF
TGTGCCAGCAGCGTAGGAGGGACTCCACAATTGGGGACCCAGTACTTC
>TRBJ1-2|TRBD1|TRBV19|-
CASTVGTVGGYTF
TGTGCCAGTACCGTAGGGACAGTAGGAGGCTACACCTTC
>TRBJ1-2|-|TRBV30|-
CAWSVQPRNGYTF
TGTGCCTGGAGTGTACAGCCCCGAAATGGCTACACCTTC
>TRBJ1-1|-|TRBV7-9|many
CASSLGTTGHTEAFF
TGTGCCAGCAGCTTAGGTACCACAGGGCACACTGAAGCTTTCTTT
>TRBJ1-2|-|TRBV21-1|-
CASNLGQGAGGYTF
TGTGCCAGCAACCTAGGACAGGGGGCCGGTGGCTACACCTTC
>TRBJ2-7|TRBD1|TRBV5-4|-
CASSFPGRTGDEQYF
TGTGCCAGCAGCTTTCCGGGACGGACAGGGGACGAGCAGTACTTC
>TRBJ1-2|TRBD1|TRBV19|-
CASSPGTGAFYGYTF
TGTGCCAGTAGTCCAGGGACAGGGGCCTTCTATGGCTACACCTTC
>TRBJ2-5|-|TRBV5-1|-
CASSLDIRETQYF
TGCGCCAGCAGCTTAGACATTCGAGAGACCCAGTACTTC
>TRBJ1-5|-|TRBV6-6|-
CASSYSTGSGQPQHF
TGTGCCAGCAGTTACTCGACTGGCAGTGGTCAGCCCCAGCATTTT
>TRBJ2-2|TRBD2|TRBV4-1|-
CASSSTRAGAGGLGELFF
TGCGCCAGCAGCTCGACGAGGGCGGGCGCGGGGGGGCTCGGGGAGCTGTTTTTT
>TRBJ2-3|TRBD2|TRBV6-1|-
CASSALSSGGGPDTQYF
TGTGCCAGCAGTGCCCTATCAAGCGGGGGGGGTCCAGATACGCAGTATTTT
>TRBJ2-1|-|TRBV11-3|-
CASSLSGAYNEQFF
TGTGCCAGCAGCTTGTCAGGGGCCTACAATGAGCAGTTCTTC
>TRBJ1-1|-|TRBV5-1|-
CASRQGGVSTEAFF
TGCGCCAGCAGACAGGGAGGGGTTAGCACTGAAGCTTTCTTT
>TRBJ1-1|-|TRBV29-1|-
CSGRETGTTNTEAFF
TGCAGCGGTCGTGAAACCGGGACAACGAACACTGAAGCTTTCTTT
>TRBJ2-2|-|TRBV5-1|-
CASSEGEGTGELFF
TGCGCCAGCAGCGAGGGGGAAGGCACCGGGGAGCTGTTTTTT
>TRBJ2-3|TRBD1|TRBV2|-
CASCFEGARSTDTQYF
TGTGCCAGCTGTTTTGAGGGGGCGAGGAGCACAGATACGCAGTATTTT
>TRBJ1-1|-|TRBV7-2|once
CASSLRRQVEAFF
TGTGCCAGCAGCCTAAGAAGACAGGTCGAAGCTTTCTTT
>TRBJ2-2|TRBD1|TRBV30|once
CAWSVRGTGTGELFF
TGTGCCTGGAGTGTACGGGGGACAGGGACCGGGGAGCTGTTTTTT
>TRBJ1-1|-|TRBV5-4|-
CASSRGTGEAFF
TGTGCCAGCAGCCGCGGGACCGGCGAGGCTTTCTTT
>TRBJ1-5|-|TRBV2|-
CASSVRHSNQPQHF
TGTGCCAGCAGTGTTCGACATAGCAATCAGCCCCAGCATTTT